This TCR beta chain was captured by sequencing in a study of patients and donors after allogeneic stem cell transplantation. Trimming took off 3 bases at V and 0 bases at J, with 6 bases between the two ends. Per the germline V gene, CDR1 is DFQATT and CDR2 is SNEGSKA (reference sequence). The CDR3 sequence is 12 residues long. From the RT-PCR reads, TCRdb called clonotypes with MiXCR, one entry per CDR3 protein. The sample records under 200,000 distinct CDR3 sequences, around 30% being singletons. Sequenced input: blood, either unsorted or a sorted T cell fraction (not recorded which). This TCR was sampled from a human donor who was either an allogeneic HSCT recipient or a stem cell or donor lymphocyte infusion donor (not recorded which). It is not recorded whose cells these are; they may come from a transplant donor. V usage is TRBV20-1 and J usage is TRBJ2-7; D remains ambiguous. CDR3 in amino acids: CSASWLSYEQYF. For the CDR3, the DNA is TGCAGTGCTAGCTGGCTCTCCTACGAGCAGTACTTC.